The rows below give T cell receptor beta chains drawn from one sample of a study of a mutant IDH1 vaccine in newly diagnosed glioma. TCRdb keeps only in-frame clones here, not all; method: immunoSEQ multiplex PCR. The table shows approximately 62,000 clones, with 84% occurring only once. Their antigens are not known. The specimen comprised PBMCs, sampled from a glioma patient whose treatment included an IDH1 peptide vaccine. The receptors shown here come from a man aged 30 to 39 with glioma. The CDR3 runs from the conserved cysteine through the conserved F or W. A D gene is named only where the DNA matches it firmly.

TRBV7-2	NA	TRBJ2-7	CASSLSRLVEQYF	TGTGCCAGCAGCTTAAGTAGATTGGTGGAGCAGTACTTC
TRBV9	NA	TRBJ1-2	CASSGIGGRGYGYTF	TGTGCCAGCAGCGGGATAGGGGGGCGCGGCTATGGCTACACCTTC
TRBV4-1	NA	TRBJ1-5	CASSQAERRFSNQPQHF	TGCGCCAGCAGCCAAGCGGAGAGAAGATTTAGCAATCAGCCCCAGCATTTT
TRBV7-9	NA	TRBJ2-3	CASSRPGEGGKSTDTQYF	TGTGCCAGCAGTCGTCCGGGGGAAGGGGGTAAATCGACAGATACGCAGTATTTT
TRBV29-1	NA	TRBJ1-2	CSVGMSNPNYGYTF	TGCAGCGTTGGGATGAGTAACCCTAACTATGGCTACACCTTC
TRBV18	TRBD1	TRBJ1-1	CASSHHRGNTEAFF	TGTGCCAGCTCGCACCACAGGGGGAACACTGAAGCTTTCTTT
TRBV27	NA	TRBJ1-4	CASSPGAASEKLFF	TGTGCCAGCAGTCCCGGGGCCGCTTCTGAAAAACTGTTTTTT
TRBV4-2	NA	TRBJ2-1	CASSQNSRNNEQFF	TGTGCCAGCAGCCAAAATAGTCGAAACAATGAGCAGTTCTTC
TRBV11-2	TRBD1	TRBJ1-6	CASSTHRGSSYNSPLHF	TGTGCCAGCAGCACGCACAGGGGGAGCTCCTATAATTCACCCCTCCACTTT
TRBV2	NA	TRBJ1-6	CASSEGGLPLHF	TGTGCCAGCAGTGAAGGGGGTTTACCCCTCCACTTT
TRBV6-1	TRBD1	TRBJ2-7	CASSGLWGDRGLEQYF	TGTGCCAGCAGTGGACTTTGGGGGGACAGGGGGCTCGAGCAGTACTTC